A single sample gave rise to the 5 T cell receptor beta chains below, sequenced in a study of T cell responses to AZD1222 COVID-19 vaccine. Sequencing was performed with immunoSEQ multiplex PCR; in TCRdb, only in-frame clones are kept and a portion is missing. The table lists 100,000 to 150,000 clones, roughly 86% of them singletons. The material sequenced was peripheral blood, taken on day 0 of AZD1222 vaccination. The receptors come from an adult in good health.

The chain recombines TRBV24-1 with TRBJ1-2; D not resolved. Trimming pared 4 bases from V and 1 base from J, leaving 9 bases between. CDR1 KGHDR and CDR2 SFDVKD come from the germline V gene. CDR3 size: 14 residues. The DNA of the CDR3 is TGTGCCACCAGTGACGAGGGCCTTAACTATGGCTACACCTTC. Amino acid sequence: CATSDEGLNYGYTF.

This clone was seen a single time. CDR3 sequence: CAWSVARGRASTNEQFF. Here the CDR3 DNA reads TGTGCCTGGAGTGTAGCCCGTGGGCGGGCCAGTACTAATGAGCAGTTCTTC. V usage is TRBV30 and J usage is TRBJ2-1, with D possibly being TRBD2 (5 bases). Deletions cut 0 bases from V and 7 bases from J, with 22 bases between. CDR3 size: 17 residues. Germline CDR1 and CDR2: GTSNPN and SVGIG (reference sequence).

This rearrangement joins TRBV3-1 (or the pseudogene TRBV3-2) to TRBJ2-7; TRBD2 matches 10 bases. The CDR3 is 13 amino acids. V lost 3 bases to trimming and J lost 7 bases; unmatched junction nucleotides: 3. Germline V CDR1 and CDR2: LGHDT, YNNKEL (reference sequence). CDR3 coding DNA: TGTGCCAGCAGCCACCAACTAGCGGGGGAGCAGTACTTC. Its protein is CASSHQLAGEQYF.

V gene TRBV10-1 combines with J gene TRBJ1-6, with 7 positions matching TRBD1. Germline CDR1 WNHNN, CDR2 SYGVQD (reference sequence). The J segment lost 0 bases and the V segment lost 11 bases, leaving 16 bases of the junction unmatched. CDR3 length: 18 residues. Written as DNA, the CDR3 is TGCGCCGGAAATTCGCAGGGGGGATACAGCTCCTATAATTCACCCCTCCACTTT. Protein sequence: CAGNSQGGYSSYNSPLHF.

The chain recombines TRBV6-4 with TRBJ2-3, with 8 nucleotides matching TRBD2. In germline, CDR1 is MRHNA, CDR2 SNTAGT. This CDR3 region has 15 residues. The V segment lost 2 bases and the J segment 5 bases; nucleotides outside the gene matches: 6. The DNA of the CDR3 is TGTGCCAGCAGTGACCGGGGGGGAGAGGGAGATACGCAGTATTTT. As protein: CASSDRGGEGDTQYF.